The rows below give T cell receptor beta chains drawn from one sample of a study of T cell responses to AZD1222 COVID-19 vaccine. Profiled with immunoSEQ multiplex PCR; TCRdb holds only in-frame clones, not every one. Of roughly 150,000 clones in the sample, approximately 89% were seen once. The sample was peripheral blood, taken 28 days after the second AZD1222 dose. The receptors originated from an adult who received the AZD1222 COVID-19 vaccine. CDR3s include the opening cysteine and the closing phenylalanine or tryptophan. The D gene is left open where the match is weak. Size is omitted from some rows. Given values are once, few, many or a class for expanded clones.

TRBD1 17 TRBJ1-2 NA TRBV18 TGTGCCAGCTCACCACAACTTCAACAGGGGCGGTCCTATGGCTACACCTTC CASSPQLQQGRSYGYTF
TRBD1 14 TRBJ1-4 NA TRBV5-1 TGCGCCAGCAGTCCGACAGGGGGGGTGAATGAACTGTTTTTT CASSPTGGVNELFF
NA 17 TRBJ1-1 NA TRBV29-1 TGCAGCGTTGAGGGACATGGGGGGGCGAATTTGAACACTGAAGCTTTCTTT CSVEGHGGANLNTEAFF
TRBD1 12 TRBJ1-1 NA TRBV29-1 TGCAGCGGAAGACAGGGGAGCACTGAAGCTTTCTTT CSGRQGSTEAFF
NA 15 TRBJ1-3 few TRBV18 TGTGCCAGCTCACCAGGGAATAACATTGGAAACACCATATATTTT CASSPGNNIGNTIYF
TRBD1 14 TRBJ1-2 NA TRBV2 TGTGCCAGCAGCGGGGGACAGGGAGGGTTTGGCTACACCTTC CASSGGQGGFGYTF
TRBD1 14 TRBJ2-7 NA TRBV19 TGTGCCAGCAAACCCGGGACAGGCTCCTACGAGCAGTACTTC CASKPGTGSYEQYF
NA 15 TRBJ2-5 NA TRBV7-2 TGTGCCAGCAGCTTAGTTTTGGGGGGGGCAGAGACCCAGTACTTC CASSLVLGGAETQYF
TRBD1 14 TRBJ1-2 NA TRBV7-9 TGTGCCAGCACCGCGGGACAGGGGGGTTGGGGCTACACCTTC CASTAGQGGWGYTF
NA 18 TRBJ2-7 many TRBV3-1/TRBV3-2 TGTGCCAGCAGCCAGCGTGCGCCTCTCACGGGAGAATACTACGAGCAGTACTTC CASSQRAPLTGEYYEQYF
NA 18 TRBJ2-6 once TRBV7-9 TGTGCCAGCAGCCCAACCGGGAGCAGAGCTCTCGGGGCCAACGTCCTGACTTTC CASSPTGSRALGANVLTF
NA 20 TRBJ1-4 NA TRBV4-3 TGCGCCAGCAGCCAAGATGTGAGCCGTGGACAGCTTGCAACTAATGAAAAACTGTTTTTT CASSQDVSRGQLATNEKLFF
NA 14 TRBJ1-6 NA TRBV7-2 TGTGCCAGCAGCTCGACAGGTCTTACATCACCCCTCCACTTT CASSSTGLTSPLHF
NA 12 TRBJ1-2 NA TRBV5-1 TGCGCCAGCAGCTCGGAGCTCTATGGCTACACCTTC CASSSELYGYTF
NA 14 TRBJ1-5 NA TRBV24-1 TGTGCCACCAGTGAGGCAGGGGTACGGCAGCCCCAGCATTTT CATSEAGVRQPQHF
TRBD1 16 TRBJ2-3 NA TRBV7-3 TGTGCCAGCAGTAACCGGGACAGGGAATTGGGGGATACGCAGTATTTT CASSNRDRELGDTQYF
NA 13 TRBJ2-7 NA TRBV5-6 TGTGCCAGCAGCTTGGTTTCGCATTACGAGCAGTACTTC CASSLVSHYEQYF
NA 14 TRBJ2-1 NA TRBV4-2 TGTGCCAGCAGCCAGGCCACACTAGTTCCTGAGCAGTTCTTC CASSQATLVPEQFF
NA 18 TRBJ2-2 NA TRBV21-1 TGTGCCAGCCCCGCCACGGATCCGACTAGCCCGAACACCGGGGAGCTGTTTTTT CASPATDPTSPNTGELFF
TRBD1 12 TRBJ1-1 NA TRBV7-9 TGTGCCAGCAGCGGACAGGGAAGTGAAGCTTTCTTT CASSGQGSEAFF
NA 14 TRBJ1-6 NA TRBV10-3 TGTGCCGTTTCGCGGGACTCTTATAATTCACCCCTCCACTTT CAVSRDSYNSPLHF
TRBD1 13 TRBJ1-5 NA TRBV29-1 TGCAGCGTTCCAGGGGGGTACAATCAGCCCCAGCATTTT CSVPGGYNQPQHF
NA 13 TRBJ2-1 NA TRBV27 TGTGCCAGCAGTTATTCCGGGCAGAATGAGCAGTTCTTC CASSYSGQNEQFF
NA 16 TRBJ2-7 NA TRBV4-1 TGCGCCAGCAGCCAACTGACCGGACAGGCCGGGGGTGAGCAGTACTTC CASSQLTGQAGGEQYF
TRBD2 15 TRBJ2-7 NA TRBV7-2 TGTGCCAGCAGCTATCGGACTAGCGTAACCTACGAGCAGTACTTC CASSYRTSVTYEQYF
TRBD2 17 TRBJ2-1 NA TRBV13 TGTGCCAGCAGTTCAAAACTAGCGGGAGGGCCTGGCGATGAGCAGTTCTTC CASSSKLAGGPGDEQFF
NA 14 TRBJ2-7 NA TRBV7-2 TGTGCCAGCAGCTCGGGGAGGTTTGGTTACGAGCAGTACTTC CASSSGRFGYEQYF
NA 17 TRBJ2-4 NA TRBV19 TGTGCCAGTAGTACCCCCCAAGGGGCACTAGCCAAAAACATTCAGTACTTC CASSTPQGALAKNIQYF
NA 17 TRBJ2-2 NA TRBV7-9 TGTGCCAGCAGCTCACGGGACAAACCGAGCCTCGCCGGGGAGCTGTTTTTT CASSSRDKPSLAGELFF
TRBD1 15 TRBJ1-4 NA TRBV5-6 TGTGCCAGCAGCTTAGTTGGGACAGGGGATGAAAAACTGTTTTTT CASSLVGTGDEKLFF
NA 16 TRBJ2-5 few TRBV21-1 TGTGCCAGCAGCCAAAGGAAAGGGATCTCCGAAGAGACCCAGTACTTC CASSQRKGISEETQYF
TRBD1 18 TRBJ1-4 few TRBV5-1 TGCGCCAGCAGCGCGGGACAGGGAATCACAAGCACTAATGAAAAACTGTTTTTT CASSAGQGITSTNEKLFF
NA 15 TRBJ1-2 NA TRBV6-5 TGTGCCAGCAGTTACTCGGGGGACGCGACCTATGGCTACACCTTC CASSYSGDATYGYTF
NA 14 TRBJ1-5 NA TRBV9 TGTGCCAGCAGCGTAGGCGATAGGGGTCAGCCCCAGCATTTT CASSVGDRGQPQHF
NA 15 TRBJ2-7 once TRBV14 TGTGCCAGCAGCCAAACCGGGACATCCCCACTCGAGCAGTACTTC CASSQTGTSPLEQYF
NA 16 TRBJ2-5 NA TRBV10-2 TGCGCCAGCAGGGGCGGGATGGGCCACGCAGGGGAGACCCAGTACTTC CASRGGMGHAGETQYF
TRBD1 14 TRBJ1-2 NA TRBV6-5 TGTGCCACAGGGGTATACCGGGACAGGGATGGCTACACCTTC CATGVYRDRDGYTF
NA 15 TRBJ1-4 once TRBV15 TGTGCCACCAGCAGAGATTACATGCTTAATGAAAAACTGTTTTTT CATSRDYMLNEKLFF
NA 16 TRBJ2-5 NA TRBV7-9 TGTGCCAGCAGCTTAGTTGGGGGACGGGTTCAAGAGACCCAGTACTTC CASSLVGGRVQETQYF
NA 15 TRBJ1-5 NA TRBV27 TGTGCCAGCAGTTTATCGAGTCAGGGCCATCAGCCCCAGCATTTT CASSLSSQGHQPQHF
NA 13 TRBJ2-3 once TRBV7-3 TGTGCCAGCAGCCTCCGTGAGGGAGATACGCAGTATTTT CASSLREGDTQYF
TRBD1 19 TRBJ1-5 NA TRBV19 TGTGCCAGTAGTCTTCGAATAGACAGGGGGGCCTATAGCAATCAGCCCCAGCATTTT CASSLRIDRGAYSNQPQHF
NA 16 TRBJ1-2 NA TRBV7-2 TGTGCCAGCAGCTTATGGCTGGTCCCGACGGATGAAGGCTACACCTTC CASSLWLVPTDEGYTF
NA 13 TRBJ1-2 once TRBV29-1 TGCAGCGCTGACGGACAGCATAACTATGGCTACACCTTC CSADGQHNYGYTF
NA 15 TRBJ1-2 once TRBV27 TGTGCCAGCAGTCCCGACGCGGGGCCCTCGCGGGACTACACCTTC CASSPDAGPSRDYTF
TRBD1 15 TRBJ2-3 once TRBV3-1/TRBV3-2 TGTGCCAGCAGCTCTTGGACAGGGAGCACAGATACGCAGTATTTT CASSSWTGSTDTQYF
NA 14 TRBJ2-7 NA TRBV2 TGTGCCAGCAAACCTGGGTACAGCTCCTACGAGCAGTACTTC CASKPGYSSYEQYF
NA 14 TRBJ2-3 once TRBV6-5 TGTGCCAGCAGTTACAACCCGGAGCCAGATACGCAGTATTTT CASSYNPEPDTQYF
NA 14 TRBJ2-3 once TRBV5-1 TGCGCCAGCACCGGGGTTACAGGTACAGATACGCAGTATTTT CASTGVTGTDTQYF
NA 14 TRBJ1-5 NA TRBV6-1 TGTGCCAGCAGTGAAGTAAGGGGGAGCCAGCCCCAGCATTTT CASSEVRGSQPQHF
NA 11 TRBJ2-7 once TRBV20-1 TGCAGTGCTAGTATGGGCGGGGAGCAGTACTTC CSASMGGEQYF